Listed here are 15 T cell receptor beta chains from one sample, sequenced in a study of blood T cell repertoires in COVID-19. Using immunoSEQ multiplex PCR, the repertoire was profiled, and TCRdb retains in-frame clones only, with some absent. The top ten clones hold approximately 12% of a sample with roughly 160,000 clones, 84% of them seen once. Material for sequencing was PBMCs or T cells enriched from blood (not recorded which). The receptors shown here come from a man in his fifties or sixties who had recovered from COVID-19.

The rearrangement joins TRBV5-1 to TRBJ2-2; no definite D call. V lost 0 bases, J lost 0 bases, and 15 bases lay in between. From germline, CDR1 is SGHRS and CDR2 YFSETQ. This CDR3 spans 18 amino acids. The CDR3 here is CASSLGLQSTANTGELFF. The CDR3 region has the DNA TGCGCCAGCAGCTTGGGCCTACAGAGCACCGCGAACACCGGGGAGCTGTTTTTT.

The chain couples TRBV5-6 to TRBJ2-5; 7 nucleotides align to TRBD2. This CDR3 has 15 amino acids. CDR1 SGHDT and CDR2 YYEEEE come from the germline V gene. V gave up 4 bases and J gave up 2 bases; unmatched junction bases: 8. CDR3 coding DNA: TGTGCCAGCAGCCGGGAGTCGGGGGGTCAAGAGACCCAGTACTTC. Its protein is CASSRESGGQETQYF.

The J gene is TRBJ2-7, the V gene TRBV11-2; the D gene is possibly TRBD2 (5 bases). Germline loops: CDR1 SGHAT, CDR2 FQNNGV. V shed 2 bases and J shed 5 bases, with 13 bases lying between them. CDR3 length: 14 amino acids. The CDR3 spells CASSLSTTGNEQYF. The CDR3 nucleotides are TGTGCCAGCAGCTTATCGACCACCGGGAACGAGCAGTACTTC.

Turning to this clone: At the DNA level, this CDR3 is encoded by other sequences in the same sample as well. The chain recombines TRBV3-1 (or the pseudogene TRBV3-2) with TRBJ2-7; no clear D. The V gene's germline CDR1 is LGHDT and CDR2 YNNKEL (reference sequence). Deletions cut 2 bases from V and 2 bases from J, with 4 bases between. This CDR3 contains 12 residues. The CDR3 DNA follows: TGTGCCAGCAGCCAAACTGCCTACGAGCAGTACTTC. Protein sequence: CASSQTAYEQYF.

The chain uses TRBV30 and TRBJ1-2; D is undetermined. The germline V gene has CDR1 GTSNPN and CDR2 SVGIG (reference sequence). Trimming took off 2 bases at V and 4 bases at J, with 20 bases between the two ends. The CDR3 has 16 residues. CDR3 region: CAWSPPPQLAGYGYTF. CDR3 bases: TGTGCCTGGAGTCCCCCCCCTCAATTGGCGGGCTATGGCTACACCTTC.

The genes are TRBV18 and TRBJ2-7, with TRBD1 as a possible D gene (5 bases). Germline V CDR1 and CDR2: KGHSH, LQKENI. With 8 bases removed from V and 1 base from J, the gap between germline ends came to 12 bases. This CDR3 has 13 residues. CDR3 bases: TGTGCCAGCACTCGGACACCATCCTACGAGCAGTACTTC. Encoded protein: CASTRTPSYEQYF.

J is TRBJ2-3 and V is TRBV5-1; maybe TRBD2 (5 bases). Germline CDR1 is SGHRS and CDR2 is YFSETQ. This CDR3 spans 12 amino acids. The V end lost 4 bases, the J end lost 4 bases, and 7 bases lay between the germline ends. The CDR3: CASSRDPDTQYF. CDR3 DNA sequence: TGCGCCAGCAGCCGGGATCCAGATACGCAGTATTTT.

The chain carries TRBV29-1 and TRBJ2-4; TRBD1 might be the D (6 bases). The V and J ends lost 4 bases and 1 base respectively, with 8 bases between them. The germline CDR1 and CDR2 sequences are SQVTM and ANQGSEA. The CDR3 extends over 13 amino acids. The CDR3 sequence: CSVVQGAKNIQYF. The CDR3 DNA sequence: TGCAGCGTTGTACAGGGCGCCAAAAACATTCAGTACTTC.

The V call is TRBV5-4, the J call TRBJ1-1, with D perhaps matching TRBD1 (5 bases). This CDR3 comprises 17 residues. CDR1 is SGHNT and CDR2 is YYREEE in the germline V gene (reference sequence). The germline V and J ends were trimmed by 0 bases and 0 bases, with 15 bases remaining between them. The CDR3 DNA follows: TGTGCCAGCAGCTTGGCGGGCTGGGGGGGTATGAACACTGAAGCTTTCTTT. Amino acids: CASSLAGWGGMNTEAFF.

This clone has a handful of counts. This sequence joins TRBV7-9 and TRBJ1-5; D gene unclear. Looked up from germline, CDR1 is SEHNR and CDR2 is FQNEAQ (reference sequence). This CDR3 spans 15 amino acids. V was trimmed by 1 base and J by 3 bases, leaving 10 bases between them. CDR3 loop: CASSLGPGFNQPQHF. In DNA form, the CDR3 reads TGTGCCAGCAGCTTAGGCCCGGGATTCAATCAGCCCCAGCATTTT.

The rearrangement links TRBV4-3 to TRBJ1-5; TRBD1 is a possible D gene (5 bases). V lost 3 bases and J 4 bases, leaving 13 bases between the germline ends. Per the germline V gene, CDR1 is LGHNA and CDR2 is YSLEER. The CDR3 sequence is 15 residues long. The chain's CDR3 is CASSQGGTGNQPQHF. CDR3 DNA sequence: TGCGCCAGCAGCCAGGGGGGAACGGGGAATCAGCCCCAGCATTTT.

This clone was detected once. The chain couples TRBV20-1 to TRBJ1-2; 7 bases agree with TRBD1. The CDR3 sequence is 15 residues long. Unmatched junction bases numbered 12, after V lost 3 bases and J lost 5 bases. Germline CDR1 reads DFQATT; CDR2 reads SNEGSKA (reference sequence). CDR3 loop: CSASPNRGGGYGYTF. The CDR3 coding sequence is TGCAGTGCTAGTCCGAACAGGGGCGGAGGGTATGGCTACACCTTC.

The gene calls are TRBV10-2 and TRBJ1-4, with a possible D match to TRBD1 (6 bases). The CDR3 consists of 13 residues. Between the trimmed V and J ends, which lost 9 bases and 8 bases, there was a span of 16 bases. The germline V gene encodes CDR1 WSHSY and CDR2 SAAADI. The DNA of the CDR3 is TGCGCCAGTAAACAGGGCAGTGGGGAAAAACTGTTTTTT. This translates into CASKQGSGEKLFF.

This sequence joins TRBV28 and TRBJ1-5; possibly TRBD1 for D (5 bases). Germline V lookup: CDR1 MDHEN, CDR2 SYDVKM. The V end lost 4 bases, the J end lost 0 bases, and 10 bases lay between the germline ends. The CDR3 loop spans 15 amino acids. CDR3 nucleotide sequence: TGTGCCAGCAGTTCGCCGGGGGATAGCAATCAGCCCCAGCATTTT. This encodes CASSSPGDSNQPQHF.

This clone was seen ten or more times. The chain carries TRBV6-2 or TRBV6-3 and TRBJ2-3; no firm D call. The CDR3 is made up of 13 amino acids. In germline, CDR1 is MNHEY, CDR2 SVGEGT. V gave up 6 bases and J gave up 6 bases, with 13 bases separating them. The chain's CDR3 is CASSQTETDTQYF. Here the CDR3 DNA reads TGTGCCAGCAGCCAAACAGAAACGGATACGCAGTATTTT.